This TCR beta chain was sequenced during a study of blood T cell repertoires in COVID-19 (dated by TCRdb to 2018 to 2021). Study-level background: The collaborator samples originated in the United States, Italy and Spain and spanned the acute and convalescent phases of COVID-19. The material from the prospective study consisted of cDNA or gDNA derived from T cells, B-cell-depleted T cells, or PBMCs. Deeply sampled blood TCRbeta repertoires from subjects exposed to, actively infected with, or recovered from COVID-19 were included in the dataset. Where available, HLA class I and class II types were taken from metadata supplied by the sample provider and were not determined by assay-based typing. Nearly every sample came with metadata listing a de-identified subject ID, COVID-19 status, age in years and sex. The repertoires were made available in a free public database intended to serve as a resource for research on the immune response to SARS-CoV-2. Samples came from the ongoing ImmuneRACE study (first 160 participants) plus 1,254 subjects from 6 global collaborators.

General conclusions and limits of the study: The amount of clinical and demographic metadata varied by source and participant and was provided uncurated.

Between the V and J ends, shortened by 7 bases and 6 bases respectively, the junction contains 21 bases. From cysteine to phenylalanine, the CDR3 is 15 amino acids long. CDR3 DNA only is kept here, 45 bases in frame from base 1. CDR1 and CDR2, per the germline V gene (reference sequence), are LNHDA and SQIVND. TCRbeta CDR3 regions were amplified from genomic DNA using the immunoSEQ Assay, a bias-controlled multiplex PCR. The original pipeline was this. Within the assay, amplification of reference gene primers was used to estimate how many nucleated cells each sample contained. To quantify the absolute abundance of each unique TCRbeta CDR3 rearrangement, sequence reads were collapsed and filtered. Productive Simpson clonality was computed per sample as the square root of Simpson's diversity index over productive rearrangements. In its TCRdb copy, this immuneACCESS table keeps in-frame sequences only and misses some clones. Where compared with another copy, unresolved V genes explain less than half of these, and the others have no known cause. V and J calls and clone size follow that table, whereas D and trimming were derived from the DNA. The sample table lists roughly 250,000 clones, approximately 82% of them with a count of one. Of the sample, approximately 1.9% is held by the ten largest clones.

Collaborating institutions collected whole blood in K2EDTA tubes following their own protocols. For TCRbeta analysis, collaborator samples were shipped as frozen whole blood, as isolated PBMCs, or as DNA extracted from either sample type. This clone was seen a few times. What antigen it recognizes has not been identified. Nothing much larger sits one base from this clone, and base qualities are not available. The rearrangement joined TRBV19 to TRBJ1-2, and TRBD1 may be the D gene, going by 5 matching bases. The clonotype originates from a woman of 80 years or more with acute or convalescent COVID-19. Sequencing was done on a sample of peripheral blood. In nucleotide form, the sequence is TGTGCCAGTACCCCTGACAGTCCGCGCCGCGATGGCTACACCTTC. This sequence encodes CASTPDSPRRDGYTF.